These T cell receptor beta chains were read from a single sample in a study of cytomegalovirus exposure and HLA in healthy donors. The protocol was immunoSEQ multiplex PCR, while the TCRdb copy is restricted to in-frame clones and leaves out a portion. Of 150,000 or so clones in the sample, around 82% were seen once. Material: PBMCs. These receptors came from a woman aged 50 to 60 in good health and CMV-seropositive. Each CDR3 is given with its conserved first and last residue. A D gene is named only where the DNA matches it firmly. Clone size is given for some rows only: seen once, a few or many times, or a class if the clone is expanded.

CDR3nt: TGTGCCAGCAGTGAAGGGTCCAGGAATTCACCCCTCCACTTT
CDR3aa: CASSEGSRNSPLHF
d_gene: -
v_gene: TRBV6-1
j_gene: TRBJ1-6
abundance: -

CDR3nt: TGTGCCAGCAGCTTCAGGGGAGATACGCAGTATTTT
CDR3aa: CASSFRGDTQYF
d_gene: -
v_gene: TRBV7-9
j_gene: TRBJ2-3
abundance: -

CDR3nt: TGTGCCAGCAGCGACGCTGACAGAAACGAGCAGTACTTC
CDR3aa: CASSDADRNEQYF
d_gene: -
v_gene: TRBV13
j_gene: TRBJ2-7
abundance: -

CDR3nt: TGTGCCAGCAGCTTAGTGGGGGGGTCCGTGGCTGAAGCTTTCTTT
CDR3aa: CASSLVGGSVAEAFF
d_gene: -
v_gene: TRBV11-2
j_gene: TRBJ1-1
abundance: -

CDR3nt: TGTGCCAGCAGCCCAGACAGGGAACGGTACGAGCAGTACTTC
CDR3aa: CASSPDRERYEQYF
d_gene: TRBD1
v_gene: TRBV7-2
j_gene: TRBJ2-7
abundance: -

CDR3nt: TGTGCCAGCAGCCCCAATCAGGGTGATAACATTCAGTACTTC
CDR3aa: CASSPNQGDNIQYF
d_gene: -
v_gene: TRBV5-4
j_gene: TRBJ2-4
abundance: few

CDR3nt: TGTGCCAGCAGCTCACAGGGGAGGTTGGTGGCCGGGGAGCTGTTTTTT
CDR3aa: CASSSQGRLVAGELFF
d_gene: -
v_gene: TRBV11-2
j_gene: TRBJ2-2
abundance: -

CDR3nt: TGTGCCAGCAGCATTAAGGGAGGTGAAAAACTGTTTTTT
CDR3aa: CASSIKGGEKLFF
d_gene: -
v_gene: TRBV7-9
j_gene: TRBJ1-4
abundance: -

CDR3nt: TGTGCCAGCAGCCAAGATCGCGGCGGTTTCTACGAGCAGTACTTC
CDR3aa: CASSQDRGGFYEQYF
d_gene: -
v_gene: TRBV14
j_gene: TRBJ2-7
abundance: -

CDR3nt: TGTGCCAGCAGCCCCATCGGGGGGGCCGATGAGCAGTTCTTC
CDR3aa: CASSPIGGADEQFF
d_gene: -
v_gene: TRBV21-1
j_gene: TRBJ2-1
abundance: -

CDR3nt: TGTGCCAGCAGCTTAATGGGAGGGGTTGGCTACACCTTC
CDR3aa: CASSLMGGVGYTF
d_gene: -
v_gene: TRBV7-2
j_gene: TRBJ1-2
abundance: -

CDR3nt: TGTGCCACCAGCAGAGACAGACAGAATCAGCCCCAGCATTTT
CDR3aa: CATSRDRQNQPQHF
d_gene: -
v_gene: TRBV15
j_gene: TRBJ1-5
abundance: -

CDR3nt: TGTGCCAGCAGCAAGGACAGGGGGCGGACCGGGGAGCTGTTTTTT
CDR3aa: CASSKDRGRTGELFF
d_gene: TRBD1
v_gene: TRBV27
j_gene: TRBJ2-2
abundance: -

CDR3nt: TGTGCCAGCAACTTCCAGATTGAAGAGACCCAGTACTTC
CDR3aa: CASNFQIEETQYF
d_gene: -
v_gene: TRBV5-4
j_gene: TRBJ2-5
abundance: -

CDR3nt: TGTGCTAGCAGTCCCCGGACAGCAGACCAAGAGACCCAGTACTTC
CDR3aa: CASSPRTADQETQYF
d_gene: -
v_gene: TRBV7-7
j_gene: TRBJ2-5
abundance: -

CDR3nt: TGTGCCAGCAGTTACAGGGGCTTTGACAATGAGCAGTTCTTC
CDR3aa: CASSYRGFDNEQFF
d_gene: -
v_gene: TRBV6-5
j_gene: TRBJ2-1
abundance: -

CDR3nt: TGTGCCAGCTCAAAGACAGGGTATCAGAATCAGCCCCAGCATTTT
CDR3aa: CASSKTGYQNQPQHF
d_gene: TRBD1
v_gene: TRBV18
j_gene: TRBJ1-5
abundance: -

CDR3nt: TGCGCCAGCAGCTTGGGGTCAGGATCAGATACGCAGTATTTT
CDR3aa: CASSLGSGSDTQYF
d_gene: -
v_gene: TRBV5-1
j_gene: TRBJ2-3
abundance: -

CDR3nt: TGTGCCAGCTCCCCCGTCGACAGGGTCTCTGGGGCCAACGTCCTGACTTTC
CDR3aa: CASSPVDRVSGANVLTF
d_gene: TRBD1
v_gene: TRBV18
j_gene: TRBJ2-6
abundance: -

CDR3nt: TGCAGCGTTGAAGTGGCCCTCGGGAGGGGCTACACCTTC
CDR3aa: CSVEVALGRGYTF
d_gene: -
v_gene: TRBV29-1
j_gene: TRBJ1-2
abundance: -

CDR3nt: TGTGCCAGCAGTGAATTTGCGGGGGGGAATAGCGGGGAGCTGTTTTTT
CDR3aa: CASSEFAGGNSGELFF
d_gene: TRBD2
v_gene: TRBV6-1
j_gene: TRBJ2-2
abundance: -

CDR3nt: TGCGCCAGCAGCCAAGTAGAGGGTGGAAACACTGAAGCTTTCTTT
CDR3aa: CASSQVEGGNTEAFF
d_gene: -
v_gene: TRBV4-3
j_gene: TRBJ1-1
abundance: -

CDR3nt: TGTGCCAGCAGCCACCTGGGGGCAAGCCAGGGCGAAGAAAAACTGTTTTTT
CDR3aa: CASSHLGASQGEEKLFF
d_gene: -
v_gene: TRBV13
j_gene: TRBJ1-4
abundance: -

CDR3nt: TGTGCCAGCAGCCAAGATGTCGGGGAAATTTACGAGCAGTACTTC
CDR3aa: CASSQDVGEIYEQYF
d_gene: -
v_gene: TRBV4-2
j_gene: TRBJ2-7
abundance: -

CDR3nt: TGTGCCAGCAGCGTAGGGCTAGCGGGGGGGTCAACCAAAAACATTCAGTACTTC
CDR3aa: CASSVGLAGGSTKNIQYF
d_gene: TRBD2
v_gene: TRBV9
j_gene: TRBJ2-4
abundance: once

CDR3nt: TGTGCCAGCAGCCGAGATTTTGGCACTGAAGCTTTCTTT
CDR3aa: CASSRDFGTEAFF
d_gene: -
v_gene: TRBV5-5
j_gene: TRBJ1-1
abundance: -

CDR3nt: TGTGCCAGCAGCCAAGACAGGGGCAAGGGGCGCCTCTTTTTT
CDR3aa: CASSQDRGKGRLFF
d_gene: -
v_gene: TRBV4-2
j_gene: TRBJ1-4
abundance: -